The rows below give T cell receptor beta chains drawn from one sample of a study of Ad26.COV2.S vaccination and SARS-CoV-2 variants. This table comes from immunoSEQ multiplex PCR, and its TCRdb copy is limited to in-frame clones, with some not included. The profile shows around 450,000 clones, 70% to 90% of them singletons. The source was peripheral blood, collected in a trial of Ad26.COV2.S vaccine versus placebo. These receptors came from a person between 18 and 60 years old who received the Ad26.COV2.S COVID-19 vaccine or a placebo. Each CDR3 is given with its conserved first and last residue. D genes are given only for firm matches. Only part of the rows carry a size: once, few, many, or a class if the clone is expanded.

CDR3aa,CDR3nt,abundance,v_gene,j_gene,d_gene
CASTPRGRSYNEQFF,TGTGCCAGTACCCCCAGGGGAAGGTCCTACAATGAGCAGTTCTTC,NA,TRBV19,TRBJ2-1,NA
CAWSEDGRRLNYGYTF,TGTGCCTGGAGTGAGGACGGTCGAAGGCTTAACTATGGCTACACCTTC,NA,TRBV30,TRBJ1-2,NA
CATESSGTSTDTQYF,TGTGCCACAGAGAGCAGCGGGACTAGCACAGATACGCAGTATTTT,NA,TRBV2,TRBJ2-3,TRBD2
CASSLAGRGWGSPLHF,TGCGCCAGCAGCTTGGCCGGCAGGGGATGGGGTTCACCCCTCCACTTT,NA,TRBV5-1,TRBJ1-6,NA
CSAGAADTQYF,TGCAGTGCTGGGGCGGCAGATACGCAGTATTTT,NA,TRBV20-1,TRBJ2-3,NA
CATSDPRLADSYNEQFF,TGTGCCACCAGTGATCCAAGACTAGCGGACTCCTACAATGAGCAGTTCTTC,NA,TRBV24-1,TRBJ2-1,TRBD2
CAMNSGGATGELFF,TGTGCCATGAATAGCGGGGGGGCGACCGGGGAGCTGTTTTTT,once,TRBV10-3,TRBJ2-2,TRBD2
CASSPGGVSTDTQYF,TGTGCCAGCAGCCCCGGCGGGGTCAGTACAGATACGCAGTATTTT,NA,TRBV14,TRBJ2-3,NA
CATSRDRGGEAPLHF,TGTGCCACCAGCAGAGATCGCGGGGGAGAAGCACCCCTCCACTTT,NA,TRBV15,TRBJ1-6,NA
CASSLAAETQYF,TGCGCCAGCAGCTTGGCCGCAGAGACCCAGTACTTC,NA,TRBV5-1,TRBJ2-5,NA
CASSSGTGFYGYTF,TGTGCCAGCAGCTCCGGGACAGGTTTTTATGGCTACACCTTC,many,TRBV5-4,TRBJ1-2,TRBD1
CASSDTNEQFF,TGTGCCAGCAGCGATACCAATGAGCAGTTCTTC,NA,TRBV7-9,TRBJ2-1,NA